This entry lists 28 T cell receptor beta chains sequenced from one sample in a study of shared clonotypes between healthy human individuals. The data were produced by immunoSEQ multiplex PCR, yet TCRdb's version contains in-frame clones alone and is incomplete. The data show about 2.4 million clones, approximately 94% seen once. The sample comprised naive CD4+ T cells sorted from blood. As for subset: CD45RA+ positively selected. These receptors came from a man between 18 and 29 years old in good health.

The chain recombines TRBV7-9 with TRBJ1-4; maybe TRBD1 (5 bases). V lost 10 bases and J lost 6, with 15 bases in between. Germline V gene data show CDR1 as SEHNR and CDR2 as FQNEAQ (reference sequence). The CDR3 consists of 13 residues. Here the CDR3 reads CATSGRVDEKLFF. The CDR3 coding sequence is TGTGCCACCTCGGGCAGGGTAGATGAAAAACTGTTTTTT.

The chain uses TRBV10-3 and TRBJ2-1, with D maybe TRBD1 (6 bases). The V and J ends lost 2 bases and 0 bases respectively, with 8 bases between them. Germline-derived CDR1 and CDR2 are ENHRY and SYGVKD. This CDR3 contains 15 residues. This chain's CDR3 is CAISEGRGSYNEQFF. The CDR3 DNA is TGTGCCATCAGTGAGGGCAGGGGCTCCTACAATGAGCAGTTCTTC.

The chain is built from TRBV5-1 and TRBJ2-1; the match to TRBD1 covers 8 bases. The trim removed 5 bases at V and 6 bases at J, leaving 7 bases unmatched. This CDR3 contains 14 residues. In germline, CDR1 is SGHRS, CDR2 YFSETQ. The CDR3 spells CASRVGTGSNEQFF. In nucleotides, the CDR3 is TGCGCCAGCAGAGTGGGGACAGGTTCCAATGAGCAGTTCTTC.

The sample holds a few counts of this clone. This chain connects TRBV10-3 to TRBJ2-7; 9 nucleotides align to TRBD2. The CDR3 is 18 residues long. After removal of 0 bases from V and 7 bases from J, the junction contained 16 bases not matched to a gene. Germline CDR1 ENHRY, CDR2 SYGVKD. The CDR3 loop reads CAISESNSGSPPSREQYF. The CDR3 nucleotides are TGTGCCATCAGTGAGTCCAATAGCGGGAGTCCCCCCTCGAGAGAGCAGTACTTC.

Points on this clone: The junction does not match germline at one end; this may be a read error. J is TRBJ2-1 and V is TRBV4-1; D is perhaps TRBD2 (5 bases). CDR1 is MGHRA and CDR2 is YSYEKL in the germline V gene. The CDR3 contains 15 residues. CDR3 loop: CASSQEASPYDEQFF. CDR3 DNA sequence: TGCGCCAGCAGCCAAGAGGCTAGCCCCTACGATGAGCAGTTCTTC.

This clone was recorded only once. The chain recombines TRBV6-6 with TRBJ1-4; no definite D call. Trimming stripped 0 bases from V and 7 bases from J, with 9 bases between. The germline CDR1 and CDR2 sequences are MNHNY and SVGAGI (reference sequence). There are 14 residues in the CDR3. CDR3 protein: CASSYSAGSEKLFF. CDR3 nucleotides: TGTGCCAGCAGTTACTCGGCCGGGAGTGAAAAACTGTTTTTT.

The J gene is TRBJ2-5, the V gene TRBV5-1; possibly TRBD2 for D (6 bases). Germline CDR1 reads SGHRS; CDR2 reads YFSETQ. Deletions cut 3 bases from V and 2 bases from J, with 11 bases between. The CDR3 covers 14 residues. This CDR3 is CASSSGLIQETQYF. CDR3 DNA sequence: TGCGCCAGCAGCTCTGGACTAATTCAAGAGACCCAGTACTTC.

This chain connects TRBV7-8 to TRBJ1-1, with 7 bases identical to TRBD1. The CDR3 has 16 amino acids. Germline lookup yields CDR1 SGHVS and CDR2 FQNEAQ. Trimming at V came to 4 bases and at J to 4 bases, leaving 12 bases not matched to a gene. The DNA of the CDR3 is TGTGCCAGCAGCTACCGGGACAGAACGTTGAGCACTGAAGCTTTCTTT. It yields the protein CASSYRDRTLSTEAFF.

V usage is TRBV5-1 and J usage is TRBJ2-7; 8 bases fit TRBD2. Germline V gene data show CDR1 as SGHRS and CDR2 as YFSETQ. This CDR3 spans 14 amino acids. V dropped 0 bases and J dropped 5; count of bases not matched to a gene: 4. The CDR3 DNA is TGCGCCAGCAGCTTGGTAGCGGGACCCAACGAGCAGTACTTC. Translated, it gives CASSLVAGPNEQYF.

The chain couples TRBV28 to TRBJ1-2; unclear D gene. The germline V gene encodes CDR1 MDHEN and CDR2 SYDVKM. The CDR3 consists of 13 residues. V was trimmed by 7 bases and J by 8 bases, leaving 17 bases between them. For the CDR3, the DNA is TGTGCCAGCACCGAAATGGGTCTGGGGGGCTACACCTTC. Translation gives CASTEMGLGGYTF.

This sequence joins TRBV19 and TRBJ2-7; TRBD1 agrees at 7 bases. There are 13 residues in the CDR3. Germline lookup yields CDR1 LNHDA and CDR2 SQIVND (reference sequence). The junction had 4 bases not matched to a gene; V was cut back by 8 bases and J by 0 bases. CDR3 sequence (DNA): TGTGCCAGTTACAGGGGCTCCTCCTACGAGCAGTACTTC. This codes for CASYRGSSYEQYF.

The chain joins TRBV5-4 to TRBJ1-4; 9 positions match TRBD1. The junction had 5 bases not matched to a gene; V was cut back by 3 bases and J by 5 bases. This CDR3 is built from 15 residues. Germline V lookup: CDR1 SGHNT, CDR2 YYREEE (reference sequence). CDR3 protein: CASSSFGTGNEKLFF. The CDR3 nucleotides are TGTGCCAGCAGCTCGTTCGGGACAGGGAATGAAAAACTGTTTTTT.

The chain's CDR3 is CASSLGVTTTDTQYF. In nucleotides, the CDR3 is TGTGCCAGCAGCTTGGGTGTGACTACCACAGATACGCAGTATTTT. The V call is TRBV5-4, the J call TRBJ2-3, with D possibly matching TRBD2 (5 bases). The CDR3 sequence is 15 residues long. With 0 bases removed from V and 2 bases from J, the gap between germline ends came to 10 bases. Germline-derived CDR1 and CDR2 are SGHNT and YYREEE (reference sequence).

This clone was seen once. The CDR3 sequence is CASNSGAKYEQYF. The CDR3 DNA is TGTGCCAGCAATTCAGGGGCCAAGTACGAGCAGTACTTC. The chain joins TRBV28 to TRBJ2-7; perhaps TRBD1 as D (6 bases). The CDR3 covers 13 residues. Per the germline V gene, CDR1 is MDHEN and CDR2 is SYDVKM. The V gene lost 7 bases and the J gene lost 4 bases, with 14 bases spanning the gap. Variable domain in full (rest from reference TRBV28 and TRBJ2-7): DVKVTQSSRYLVKRTGEKVFLECVQDMDHENMFWYRQDPGLGLRLIYFSYDVKMKEKGDIPEGYSVSREKKERFSLILESASTNQTSMYLCASNSGAKYEQYFGPGTRLTVT.

The gene calls are TRBV5-1 and TRBJ2-1; D is unresolved. Germline V CDR1 and CDR2: SGHRS, YFSETQ. CDR3 length: 15 amino acids. With 0 bases removed from V and 5 bases from J, the gap between germline ends came to 12 bases. Here the CDR3 reads CASSLEGPHHNEQFF. CDR3 sequence (DNA): TGCGCCAGCAGCTTGGAAGGGCCCCATCACAATGAGCAGTTCTTC. Full variable domain (rest looked up from reference TRBV5-1 and TRBJ2-1): KAGVTQTPRYLIKTRGQQVTLSCSPISGHRSVSWYQQTPGQGLQFLFEYFSETQRNKGNFPGRFSGRQFSNSRSEMNVSTLELGDSALYLCASSLEGPHHNEQFFGPGTRLTVL.

This rearrangement joins TRBV2 to TRBJ2-7; 11 bases fit TRBD2. Unmatched junction bases numbered 7, after V lost 7 bases and J lost 5 bases. The CDR3 spans 14 residues. The germline V gene encodes CDR1 SNHLY and CDR2 FYNNEI. The CDR3 spells CASNLAGGSDEQYF. The CDR3, as DNA: TGTGCCAGCAACCTAGCGGGGGGATCGGACGAGCAGTACTTC.

This chain connects TRBV6-5 to TRBJ2-1; 9 bases are shared with TRBD2. This CDR3 comprises 15 residues. Germline values: CDR1 MNHEY, CDR2 SVGAGI. Trimming took 6 bases from V and 2 from J; bases not matched to a gene: 5. The CDR3 spells CASSLSGRTYNEQFF. The CDR3 bases are TGTGCCAGCAGCCTCAGCGGGAGGACCTACAATGAGCAGTTCTTC.

The chain carries TRBV29-1 and TRBJ2-1; 9 bases line up with TRBD2. The CDR3 consists of 15 residues. Per germline, CDR1 SQVTM and CDR2 ANQGSEA. After removal of 6 bases from V and 2 bases from J, the junction contained 8 bases not matched to a gene. The chain's CDR3 is CSVAGTSRAYNEQFF. For the CDR3, the DNA is TGCAGCGTGGCCGGGACTAGCAGAGCCTACAATGAGCAGTTCTTC.

V is TRBV5-1 and J is TRBJ2-7; 7 bases map to TRBD1. CDR1 is SGHRS and CDR2 is YFSETQ in the germline V gene. J was trimmed by 5 bases and V by 2 bases; bases with no gene match: 10. The CDR3 runs 15 residues. In DNA, the CDR3 is TGCGCCAGCAGCTTCGGGGACAGAGGCCGCAACGAGCAGTACTTC. Encoded protein: CASSFGDRGRNEQYF. Full variable domain (outside the CDR3, taken from reference TRBV5-1 and TRBJ2-7): KAGVTQTPRYLIKTRGQQVTLSCSPISGHRSVSWYQQTPGQGLQFLFEYFSETQRNKGNFPGRFSGRQFSNSRSEMNVSTLELGDSALYLCASSFGDRGRNEQYFGPGTRLTVT.

The V call is TRBV4-1, the J call TRBJ2-3; TRBD2 aligns across 12 bases. The CDR3 runs 16 residues. V lost 4 bases, J lost 4 bases, and 6 bases stayed unmatched. Germline CDR1 is MGHRA and CDR2 is YSYEKL. This CDR3 is CASSRPTSGRSDTQYF. The DNA for the CDR3 is TGCGCCAGCAGCCGCCCCACTAGCGGGAGGTCAGATACGCAGTATTTT.

Only a few counts were recorded for this clone. The gene calls are TRBV6-1 and TRBJ1-2; 8 positions match TRBD1. The germline gives CDR1 MNHNS, CDR2 SASEGT. The CDR3 spans 15 residues. V was pared by 4 bases and J by 5 bases, with 9 bases of the junction left unmatched. The CDR3 DNA follows: TGTGCCAGCAGTGGCTGGACAGGGAGGGCATATGGCTACACCTTC. This gives the protein CASSGWTGRAYGYTF.

Notes on this clone: This sample also contains other DNA sequences that code for the same CDR3. The V call is TRBV5-1, the J call TRBJ2-1; D perhaps matches TRBD2 (6 bases). This CDR3 spans 15 amino acids. Trimming took off 0 bases at V and 2 bases at J, with 9 bases between the two ends. Germline V gives CDR1 SGHRS, CDR2 YFSETQ. CDR3: CASSLAGTPYNEQFF. For the CDR3, the DNA is TGCGCCAGCAGCTTGGCCGGGACTCCCTACAATGAGCAGTTCTTC.

This chain links TRBV2 with TRBJ2-4; D gene unclear. Germline V gene lookup returns CDR1 SNHLY and CDR2 FYNNEI. The CDR3 runs to 16 residues. V lost 6 bases and J 1 base, leaving 16 bases between the germline ends. The DNA for the CDR3 is TGTGCCAGCAGGGAAAGTACAGTTTTGGCCAAAAACATTCAGTACTTC. Its protein is CASRESTVLAKNIQYF.

The chain uses TRBV2 and TRBJ1-2; D remains unclear. Germline lookup yields CDR1 SNHLY and CDR2 FYNNEI. Trimming shortened V by 3 bases and J by 4 bases, and 9 bases separated the two germline ends. This CDR3 contains 13 residues. The CDR3 nucleotides are TGTGCCAGCAGTGACTTACAGAGCTATGGCTACACCTTC. This gives the protein CASSDLQSYGYTF.

The V gene is TRBV15, the J gene TRBJ2-7; D is uncertain. V lost 6 bases and J lost 3, with 12 bases in between. The CDR3 length is 13 residues. The V gene's germline CDR1 is LNHNV and CDR2 YYDKDF (reference sequence). The CDR3 sequence is CATRAAAYYEQYF. As DNA, the CDR3 is TGTGCCACCAGGGCGGCGGCCTACTACGAGCAGTACTTC.

The J gene is TRBJ2-5, the V gene TRBV5-1; weak D call: TRBD1 (5 bases). The last part of the DNA fits TRBJ2-7 better; the J call may be wrong. Germline CDR1 and CDR2: SGHRS and YFSETQ. This CDR3 is 15 amino acids long. This CDR3 is CASSLVTGSSYEQYF. The DNA for the CDR3 is TGCGCCAGCAGCTTGGTTACAGGAAGCTCCTACGAGCAGTACTTC.

A word on this clone: Mismatch with germline at one junction end may stem from a read error. The chain employs TRBV7-7 and TRBJ1-1; D uncertain. The CDR3 loop spans 13 amino acids. Germline CDR1 reads SSHAT; CDR2 reads FNYEAQ (reference sequence). This CDR3 reads CASSLSRNTEAFF. The CDR3 DNA follows: TGTGCTAGCAGCTTATCCCGGAACACTGAAGCTTTCTTT.

The gene calls are TRBV7-2 and TRBJ1-3; no definite D call. Trimming cost V 3 bases and J 2 bases, with 8 bases left between them. CDR1 and CDR2 from the germline V gene are SGHTA and FQGNSA. This CDR3 contains 14 residues. The CDR3 region has the DNA TGTGCCAGCAGCTTTCCCATGCCTGGAAACACCATATATTTT. Translation gives CASSFPMPGNTIYF.